This T cell receptor beta chain was documented in a study of memory CD4+ T cells and cytomegalovirus serostatus. The J segment lost 5 bases and the V segment lost 5 bases, leaving 6 bases of the junction unmatched. The CDR3 is 15 residues long. Germline V CDR1 and CDR2: SGHVS, FNYEAQ. In this sample, this clone turned up once. Profiling relied on immunoSEQ multiplex PCR, and the TCRdb table lists in-frame clones only, not all of them. The sample lists approximately 49,000 clones; roughly 73% were seen once. Single viable CD3+CD4+CD8-CD45RO+ cells were sorted as the memory CD4+ T cells. The TCR was taken from an adult in good health and CMV-seronegative. Sequenced material: memory CD4+ T cells from blood. The chain employs TRBV7-6 and TRBJ2-2; 9 bases are a match to TRBD1. The CDR3 loop is CASSNRQGGTGELFF. The CDR3 coding sequence is TGTGCCAGCAGCAATCGACAGGGGGGGACCGGGGAGCTGTTTTTT.